The 29 T cell receptor beta chains below were found in one sample sequenced in a study of cytotoxic CD8 clonotypes in ibrutinib-treated CLL. Measured with immunoSEQ multiplex PCR; TCRdb has only the in-frame clones, and not every one. The data show 150,000 or so clones, about 80% seen once. The source was PBMCs, collected after 24 months of ibrutinib treatment. The receptors were sampled from a human donor with chronic lymphocytic leukemia.

For this clone: Germline and junction disagree at one end, which may indicate a read error. The chain links TRBV5-1 to TRBJ1-5, with 10 bases lining up with TRBD1. Per germline, CDR1 SGHRS and CDR2 YFSETQ. CDR3 length equals 15 residues. The CDR3 region is CASSLGTGVNQPQHF. In DNA, the CDR3 is TGCGCCAGCAGTTTGGGGACAGGGGTCAATCAGCCCCAGCATTTT.

The V and J genes are TRBV23-1 and TRBJ2-7; 10 positions match TRBD1. TRBV23-1 is sorted into the ORF group, with uncertain function. V shed 6 bases, J shed 5 bases, and the junction held 10 bases outside the gene matches. The CDR3 is 15 amino acids. Written as DNA, the CDR3 is TGCGCCAGCAGCCCTTTGGGGACAGGGGCAAACGAGCAGTACTTC. As protein: CASSPLGTGANEQYF.

CDR3 protein: CASSLPATETQYF. The CDR3 region has the DNA TGTGCCAGCAGTTTACCAGCTACAGAGACCCAGTACTTC. The chain joins TRBV28 to TRBJ2-5; unclear D gene. Trimming left V 2 bases short and J 4 bases short, with 8 bases between. Germline values: CDR1 MDHEN, CDR2 SYDVKM. CDR3 length: 13 residues.

This clone was counted a few times. The chain joins TRBV7-9 to TRBJ2-7; D uncertain. The CDR3 loop spans 18 amino acids. V lost 6 bases and J 0 bases, leaving 24 bases between the germline ends. Germline assignment: CDR1 SEHNR and CDR2 FQNEAQ (reference sequence). CDR3 nucleotide sequence: TGTGCCAGCAGATCTACCCTTTATCCGGGCAGGAGCTCCTACGAGCAGTACTTC. This sequence encodes CASRSTLYPGRSSYEQYF.

This chain connects TRBV7-2 to TRBJ1-5, with 7 bases matching TRBD1. The CDR3 runs 16 residues. Germline V gene lookup returns CDR1 SGHTA and CDR2 FQGNSA. Losses at the gene ends were 10 bases for V and 0 bases for J; bases not matched to a gene: 12. As DNA, the CDR3 is TGTGCCACCTACCCGGGACAGCACTTTAGCAATCAGCCCCAGCATTTT. Translated: CATYPGQHFSNQPQHF.

This clone turned up a few times. The genes are TRBV4-1 and TRBJ1-2; a possible D gene is TRBD1 (5 bases). CDR1 is MGHRA, CDR2 YSYEKL, per germline. The CDR3 totals 16 residues. V lost 4 bases to trimming and J lost 2 bases, with 17 bases between them. CDR3 sequence: CASSLIYGRDNYGYTF. In DNA, the CDR3 is TGCGCCAGCAGCCTTATTTACGGACGGGACAACTATGGCTACACCTTC.

The chain combines TRBV28 with TRBJ1-4, with D maybe TRBD1 (6 bases). This CDR3 spans 17 amino acids. The V gene's germline CDR1 is MDHEN and CDR2 SYDVKM. Between the trimmed V and J ends, which lost 4 bases and 4 bases, there was a span of 19 bases. In nucleotides, the CDR3 is TGTGCCAGCAGTTCCCCGCTGGGGGGCGGTGGTAATGAAAAACTGTTTTTT. It translates to CASSSPLGGGGNEKLFF.

The J gene is TRBJ2-7, the V gene TRBV19; tentatively, D is TRBD1 (6 bases). V shed 9 bases and J shed 7 bases, with 19 bases lying between them. The germline CDR1 and CDR2 sequences are LNHDA and SQIVND (reference sequence). This CDR3 region has 13 residues. CDR3 nucleotide sequence: TGTGCCAGCTCATCGAGGACAGATACGGAGCAGTACTTC. Its translation is CASSSRTDTEQYF. Complete variable domain (other parts from reference TRBV19 and TRBJ2-7): DGGITQSPKYLFRKEGQNVTLSCEQNLNHDAMYWYRQDPGQGLRLIYYSQIVNDFQKGDIAEGYSVSREKKESFPLTVTSAQKNPTAFYLCASSSRTDTEQYFGPGTRLTVT.

The V and J genes are TRBV28 and TRBJ1-1; D unclear. Germline CDR1 and CDR2: MDHEN and SYDVKM. This CDR3 has 12 residues. Trimming pared 5 bases from V and 6 bases from J, leaving 10 bases between. CDR3 region: CASSLGRAEAFF. Written as DNA, the CDR3 is TGTGCCAGCAGTCTGGGAAGGGCTGAAGCTTTCTTT.

V is TRBV4-1 and J is TRBJ2-5; 11 bases are shared with TRBD2. The V gene end was trimmed by 1 base and the J gene end by 4 bases; junction bases not matched to a gene: 2. CDR1 and CDR2 from the germline V gene are MGHRA and YSYEKL. The CDR3 totals 15 residues. CDR3 nucleotide sequence: TGCGCCAGCAGCCAAGGCCTAGCGGGGGGAGAGACCCAGTACTTC. Amino acid sequence: CASSQGLAGGETQYF.

This chain connects TRBV6-1 to TRBJ1-5; no firm D call. Germline values: CDR1 MNHNS, CDR2 SASEGT. The CDR3 extends over 11 amino acids. Trimming cost V 1 base and J 9 bases, with 4 bases left between them. The CDR3 reads CASSEVGPQHF. The CDR3 DNA reads TGTGCCAGCAGTGAAGTCGGGCCCCAGCATTTT.

J is TRBJ1-1 and V is TRBV19; the D is unclear. The CDR3 runs 14 residues. Trimming removed 10 bases from V and 1 base from J, with 16 bases in between. In germline, CDR1 is LNHDA, CDR2 SQIVND (reference sequence). The CDR3 sequence is CATKILYTNTEAFF. In DNA form, the CDR3 reads TGTGCCACCAAGATATTATACACGAACACTGAAGCTTTCTTT.

V and J are TRBV6-5 and TRBJ2-7; 7 positions match TRBD1. The CDR3 spans 15 residues. Trimming at V came to 5 bases and at J to 2 bases, leaving 9 bases not matched to a gene. Germline V gene data show CDR1 as MNHEY and CDR2 as SVGAGI. DNA for the CDR3: TGTGCCAGCAGTACCCAGACAGGGCTTCCCTACGAGCAGTACTTC. Protein sequence: CASSTQTGLPYEQYF.

This clone has more than one count but fewer than ten. The chain has TRBV29-1 and TRBJ2-4, with 9 positions matching TRBD2. The CDR3 runs 14 residues. J lost 6 bases, V lost 5 bases, and 8 bases had no gene match. In germline, CDR1 is SQVTM, CDR2 ANQGSEA. The CDR3 DNA reads TGCAGCGTTAGAGCGGGAGGATCGGGAAACATTCAGTACTTC. This encodes CSVRAGGSGNIQYF.

The chain recombines TRBV18 with TRBJ1-5, with D uncertain. The length of the CDR3 is 15 residues. The germline V gene encodes CDR1 KGHSH and CDR2 LQKENI. V was pared by 1 base and J by 0 bases, with 7 bases between. CDR3 DNA sequence: TGTGCCAGCTCACCACGGGCCGATAGCAATCAGCCCCAGCATTTT. Residues: CASSPRADSNQPQHF.

The V call is TRBV7-9, the J call TRBJ1-2, with D perhaps matching TRBD1 (6 bases). CDR1 SEHNR and CDR2 FQNEAQ come from the germline V gene (reference sequence). The CDR3 has 15 amino acids. Deletions cut 5 bases from V and 4 bases from J, with 17 bases between. Here the CDR3 reads CASSRDTGIFYGYTF. The CDR3 coding sequence is TGTGCCAGCAGCCGGGACACTGGGATTTTCTATGGCTACACCTTC. Together with reference TRBV7-9 and TRBJ1-2, the CDR3 gives the full variable domain: DTGVSQNPRHKITKRGQNVTFRCDPISEHNRLYWYRQTLGQGPEFLTYFQNEAQLEKSRLLSDRFSAERPKGSFSTLEIQRTEQGDSAMYLCASSRDTGIFYGYTFGSGTRLTVV.

This clone has more than one count but fewer than ten. The chain recombines TRBV11-2 with TRBJ2-7; D is unclear. The CDR3 runs to 10 residues. The V gene's germline CDR1 is SGHAT and CDR2 FQNNGV. Between the trimmed V and J ends, which lost 8 bases and 9 bases, there was a span of 11 bases. CDR3 loop: CASQTPGQYF. CDR3 sequence (DNA): TGTGCCAGCCAGACTCCGGGGCAGTACTTC.

CDR3 region: CASSLGPSPEPNYGYTF. In nucleotides, the CDR3 is TGCGCCAGCAGCTTGGGTCCCTCACCGGAACCAAACTATGGCTACACCTTC. The chain joins TRBV5-1 to TRBJ1-2; D gene unclear. Trimming left V 0 bases short and J 2 bases short, with 17 bases between. There are 17 residues in the CDR3. Germline values: CDR1 SGHRS, CDR2 YFSETQ.

The CDR3 is CASSLPDGDGYTF. CDR3 bases: TGCGCCAGCAGCCTTCCGGACGGAGATGGCTACACCTTC. The chain recombines TRBV5-1 with TRBJ1-2; D uncertain. The V and J ends lost 4 bases and 6 bases respectively, with 13 bases between them. Germline CDR1 SGHRS, CDR2 YFSETQ. The CDR3 runs 13 residues.

This clone was seen many times. The chain carries TRBV12-5 and TRBJ1-5; tentatively, D is TRBD1 (6 bases). The germline CDR1 and CDR2 sequences are LGHNT and FRNRAP. The CDR3 consists of 15 residues. Trimming removed 5 bases from V and 9 bases from J, with 20 bases in between. CDR3 DNA: TGTGCTAGTGGTCCTCCTCAGGGGATCCCTTGGCCCCAGCATTTT. The encoded protein is CASGPPQGIPWPQHF.

CDR3 protein: CASSLVISGELFF. The CDR3 bases are TGTGCCAGCAGCTTAGTCATAAGCGGGGAGCTGTTTTTT. V is TRBV7-9 and J is TRBJ2-2, with D hard to call. V was shortened by 1 base and J by 7 bases, with 7 bases between the two germline ends. The CDR3 spans 13 residues. Germline CDR1 SEHNR, CDR2 FQNEAQ (reference sequence).

This sequence joins TRBV30 and TRBJ1-4; no reliable D call. Germline CDR1 and CDR2: GTSNPN and SVGIG (reference sequence). CDR3 length equals 14 residues. V was pared by 2 bases and J by 4 bases, with 11 bases between. CDR3 DNA sequence: TGTGCCTGGAGTCGCAGGACGGTTAATGAAAAACTGTTTTTT. This encodes CAWSRRTVNEKLFF.

This chain connects TRBV7-3 to TRBJ1-5, with a possible D match to TRBD1 (5 bases). V lost 5 bases and J lost 4, with 12 bases in between. The CDR3 sequence is 14 residues long. Germline values: CDR1 SGHTA, CDR2 FQGTGA. CDR3 region: CASSPGFFNQPQHF. The CDR3 DNA follows: TGTGCCAGCAGCCCAGGGTTTTTTAATCAGCCCCAGCATTTT.

This clone was picked up a small number of times. The V gene is TRBV2, the J gene TRBJ1-3; no firm D call. Trimming removed 8 bases from V and 0 bases from J, with 5 bases in between. The CDR3 loop spans 12 amino acids. CDR1 and CDR2 from the germline V gene are SNHLY and FYNNEI. CDR3 DNA: TGTGCCAGCGGCGGCTCTGGAAACACCATATATTTT. Translation gives CASGGSGNTIYF.

This rearrangement joins TRBV9 to TRBJ2-2; no clear D gene. Germline loops: CDR1 SGDLS, CDR2 YYNGEE. Deletions cut 2 bases from V and 1 base from J, with 6 bases between. The CDR3 extends over 14 amino acids. CDR3 coding DNA: TGTGCCAGCAGCGTTACGGGGAACACCGGGGAGCTGTTTTTT. Translation: CASSVTGNTGELFF.

The chain employs TRBV6-5 and TRBJ1-3; a weak D match, TRBD1 (6 bases). Trimming pared 5 bases from V and 4 bases from J, leaving 12 bases between. This CDR3 contains 14 residues. CDR1 is MNHEY, CDR2 SVGAGI, per germline. CDR3 amino acids: CASSPVTGGNTIYF. For the CDR3, the DNA is TGTGCCAGCAGTCCCGTGACAGGAGGAAACACCATATATTTT.

V usage is TRBV7-2 and J usage is TRBJ2-7; D possibly corresponds to TRBD2 (6 bases). Germline values: CDR1 SGHTA, CDR2 FQGNSA. V gave up 0 bases and J gave up 2 bases, with 8 bases separating them. This CDR3 spans 14 amino acids. The DNA for the CDR3 is TGTGCCAGCAGCTTAGCCCCGGGGGCCTACGAGCAGTACTTC. Translation gives CASSLAPGAYEQYF.

The chain carries TRBV28 and TRBJ2-1; D remains unclear. Germline CDR1 MDHEN, CDR2 SYDVKM. Trimming stripped 2 bases from V and 10 bases from J, with 3 bases between. This CDR3 is 10 amino acids long. The CDR3 DNA reads as TGTGCCAGCAGTTTAATAGAGCAGTTCTTC. It codes for CASSLIEQFF.

The chain joins TRBV5-4 to TRBJ2-1; TRBD1 agrees at 8 bases. Per the germline V gene, CDR1 is SGHNT and CDR2 is YYREEE (reference sequence). The J segment lost 9 bases and the V segment lost 4 bases, leaving 9 bases of the junction unmatched. This CDR3 is built from 14 residues. This CDR3 is CASSPRDRRGEQFF. In DNA form, the CDR3 reads TGTGCCAGCAGCCCCCGGGACAGGAGGGGTGAGCAGTTCTTC.